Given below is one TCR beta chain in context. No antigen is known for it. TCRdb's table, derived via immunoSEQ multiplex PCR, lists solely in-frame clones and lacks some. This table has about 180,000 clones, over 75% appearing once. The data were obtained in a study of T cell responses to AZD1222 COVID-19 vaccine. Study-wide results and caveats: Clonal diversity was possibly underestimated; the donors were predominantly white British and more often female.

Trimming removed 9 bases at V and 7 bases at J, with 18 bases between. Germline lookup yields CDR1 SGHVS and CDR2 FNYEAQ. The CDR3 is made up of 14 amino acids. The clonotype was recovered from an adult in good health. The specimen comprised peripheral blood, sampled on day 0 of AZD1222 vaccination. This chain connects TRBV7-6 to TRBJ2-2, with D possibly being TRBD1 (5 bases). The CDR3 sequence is CASKDISIGGELFF. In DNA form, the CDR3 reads TGTGCCAGTAAGGACATATCGATAGGCGGGGAGCTGTTTTTT.